Each of the 29 T cell receptor beta chains below was sequenced from the same sample in a study of T cell responses to AZD1222 COVID-19 vaccine (dated by TCRdb to the early 2020s). The library came from the immunoSEQ multiplex PCR assay. TCRdb carries this immuneACCESS record with in-frame sequences only. Its versions omit some clonotypes, under half of them owing to an unresolved V gene in the studies checked, with the rest unexplained. For this sample there are some 86,000 clones; 60% to 80% appear just once. About 21% of the sample is in the top ten clones. According to the study, the label for this sample's time point signals: baseline before first vaccination. The specimen was peripheral blood, collected on day 0 of AZD1222 vaccination. These receptors all stem from an adult in good health.

The chain employs TRBV6-1 and TRBJ2-1, with 8 nucleotides matching TRBD2. The V gene end was trimmed by 2 bases and the J gene end by 2 bases; junction bases not matched to a gene: 14. CDR1 MNHNS and CDR2 SASEGT come from the germline V gene. The CDR3 extends over 19 amino acids. The chain's CDR3 is CASSERAAGAVGAYNEQFF. The CDR3 nucleotides are TGTGCCAGCAGTGAAAGGGCAGCGGGAGCCGTCGGGGCCTACAATGAGCAGTTCTTC.

The chain has TRBV28 and TRBJ1-6; D is possibly TRBD1 (5 bases). Per germline, CDR1 MDHEN and CDR2 SYDVKM. The CDR3 runs to 14 residues. Trimming left V 10 bases short and J 8 bases short, with 18 bases between. CDR3 nucleotides: TGTGCCATCACGCCGGGACGGAAAGATTCACCCCTCCACTTT. Protein: CAITPGRKDSPLHF.

This clone was seen only a few times. CDR3 nucleotide sequence: TGCGCCAGTGGGGGGACAACCAACACCGGGGAGCTGTTTTTT. Encoded protein: CASGGTTNTGELFF. The chain uses TRBV5-1 and TRBJ2-2, with D tentatively TRBD1 or TRBD2 (6 bases each). The germline V gene has CDR1 SGHRS and CDR2 YFSETQ. Deletions cut 8 bases from V and 2 bases from J, with 13 bases between. The CDR3 sequence is 14 residues long.

V is TRBV13 and J is TRBJ2-6; a possible D gene is TRBD2 (5 bases). Germline V gene sequence: CDR1 PRHDT, CDR2 FYEKMQ (reference sequence). The CDR3 runs 16 residues. The V end was cut by 5 bases, the J end by 0 bases, with 11 bases between. The CDR3 nucleotides are TGTGCCAGCAGCCCAGCGGCCAGCTCTGGGGCCAACGTCCTGACTTTC. It encodes CASSPAASSGANVLTF.

This chain links TRBV7-2 with TRBJ2-1; TRBD2 agrees at 7 bases. Per germline, CDR1 SGHTA and CDR2 FQGNSA. The CDR3 runs to 15 residues. Trimming cost V 1 base and J 8 bases; bases outside gene matches: 8. The CDR3 is CASSLGSGGLDEQFF. CDR3 DNA sequence: TGTGCCAGCAGCTTAGGGTCGGGAGGTCTGGATGAGCAGTTCTTC.

The rearrangement joins TRBV28 to TRBJ1-2; 7 bases align to TRBD1. V trimming: 6 bases; J trimming: 4 bases; junction bases outside the gene matches: 5. Per the germline V gene, CDR1 is MDHEN and CDR2 is SYDVKM. The CDR3 is made up of 13 amino acids. The CDR3 DNA follows: TGTGCCAGCAGCAGAGGGACAGCCTATGGCTACACCTTC. Its translation is CASSRGTAYGYTF.

The chain links TRBV29-1 to TRBJ2-3, with D perhaps matching TRBD1 or TRBD2 (6 bases each). The V gene lost 7 bases and the J gene lost 6 bases, with 14 bases spanning the gap. Germline V gives CDR1 SQVTM, CDR2 ANQGSEA. CDR3 length equals 12 residues. CDR3 sequence reads: CSAVRGADTQYF. The DNA of the CDR3 is TGCAGCGCCGTAAGGGGGGCGGATACGCAGTATTTT.

This clone has only one observation. The chain links TRBV13 to TRBJ2-3, with D perhaps TRBD2 (6 bases). The V and J ends lost 4 bases and 1 base respectively, with 12 bases between them. The CDR3 extends over 15 amino acids. Germline-derived CDR1 and CDR2 are PRHDT and FYEKMQ (reference sequence). As DNA, the CDR3 is TGTGCCAGCAGCTCCACCGGGAGAGGCACAGATACGCAGTATTTT. Its protein product is CASSSTGRGTDTQYF.

The V call is TRBV25-1, the J call TRBJ2-7; D tentatively fits TRBD1 or TRBD2 (6 bases each). The germline CDR1 and CDR2 sequences are MGHDK and SYGVNS. This CDR3 has 11 residues. The CDR3 DNA follows: TGTGCGCGGGACAAACCAGGCGAGCAGTACTTC. Protein product: CARDKPGEQYF.

The chain links TRBV29-1 to TRBJ2-1; 7 bases map to TRBD1. The CDR3 extends over 14 amino acids. The V gene's germline CDR1 is SQVTM and CDR2 ANQGSEA. The V and J ends lost 4 bases and 4 bases, in that order; junction bases with no gene match: 7. CDR3 amino acids: CSVVTGVPYNEQFF. In DNA, the CDR3 is TGCAGCGTTGTTACAGGGGTCCCTTACAATGAGCAGTTCTTC.

The chain couples TRBV28 to TRBJ2-3; 8 nucleotides match TRBD2. Looked up from germline, CDR1 is MDHEN and CDR2 is SYDVKM. Germline trimming cut 1 base from V and 7 bases from J; bases unmatched to any gene: 7. This CDR3 is built from 15 residues. CDR3 sequence: CASSLSPGGENTQYF. CDR3 DNA: TGTGCCAGCAGTTTATCGCCGGGAGGGGAGAATACGCAGTATTTT.

V usage is TRBV6-5 and J usage is TRBJ2-5; TRBD1 aligns across 9 bases. The CDR3 totals 13 residues. The germline CDR1 and CDR2 sequences are MNHEY and SVGAGI. J gave up 5 bases and V 6 bases, and 4 bases lay outside the gene matches. The CDR3 protein is CASSLGTGETQYF. The DNA of the CDR3 is TGTGCCAGCAGCCTCGGGACAGGGGAGACCCAGTACTTC.

The gene calls are TRBV7-2 and TRBJ1-1; 11 bases fit TRBD1. Germline loops: CDR1 SGHTA, CDR2 FQGNSA. V lost 5 bases and J lost 6; bases outside the gene matches: 14. The CDR3 extends over 17 amino acids. The CDR3 DNA sequence: TGTGCCAGCAGCCTCTCGGGACAGGGGGTGCAGGGCGCTGAAGCTTTCTTT. It encodes CASSLSGQGVQGAEAFF.

The CDR3 DNA is TGTGCCAGCAGCTCTCAGGGTCGTTACGAGACCCAGTACTTC. Encoded protein: CASSSQGRYETQYF. The chain employs TRBV7-2 and TRBJ2-5; D may be TRBD1 (5 bases). V was pared by 4 bases and J by 5 bases, with 14 bases between. The CDR3 length is 14 residues. Germline V gene sequence: CDR1 SGHTA, CDR2 FQGNSA.

The rearrangement joins TRBV5-1 to TRBJ2-3; the D gene is possibly TRBD2 (7 bases). Between the trimmed V and J ends, which lost 6 bases and 2 bases, there was a span of 16 bases. The V gene's germline CDR1 is SGHRS and CDR2 YFSETQ. This CDR3 region has 15 residues. The CDR3 DNA follows: TGCGCCAGCATCCCGGGGGCGGGAGACACAGATACGCAGTATTTT. It encodes CASIPGAGDTDTQYF. The full variable domain, its missing parts supplied by reference TRBV5-1 and TRBJ2-3, is KAGVTQTPRYLIKTRGQQVTLSCSPISGHRSVSWYQQTPGQGLQFLFEYFSETQRNKGNFPGRFSGRQFSNSRSEMNVSTLELGDSALYLCASIPGAGDTDTQYFGPGTRLTVL.

Details on this clone: Other DNA sequences in this specimen translate into the identical CDR3. The rearrangement joins TRBV4-3 to TRBJ1-4; D ambiguous. The CDR3 is 12 residues long. Trimming stripped 1 base from V and 11 bases from J, with 8 bases between. CDR1 is LGHNA, CDR2 YSLEER, per germline. CDR3 DNA: TGCGCCAGCAGCCAAGGTGAGGGTAAACTGTTTTTT. Its translation: CASSQGEGKLFF.

V usage is TRBV5-4 and J usage is TRBJ2-1, with a weak D call TRBD2 (5 bases). Germline V gene lookup returns CDR1 SGHNT and CDR2 YYREEE (reference sequence). The CDR3 runs to 15 residues. V was cut by 4 bases and J by 1 base, with 12 bases left in between. The CDR3 is CASSREADSYNEQFF. The CDR3 bases are TGTGCCAGCAGCCGGGAAGCAGATTCCTACAATGAGCAGTTCTTC.

The V and J genes are TRBV18 and TRBJ2-1; a weak D match, TRBD1 (5 bases). Per germline, CDR1 KGHSH and CDR2 LQKENI. This CDR3 region has 14 residues. Trimming stripped 6 bases from V and 1 base from J, with 10 bases between. The CDR3 DNA reads TGTGCCAGCTCCGCGACAGATTCCTACAATGAGCAGTTCTTC. This translates into CASSATDSYNEQFF.

This clone came up once. V is TRBV30 and J is TRBJ1-2; D uncertain. The CDR3 is made up of 11 amino acids. V was clipped by 3 bases and J by 5 bases, with 7 bases between them. Germline-derived CDR1 and CDR2 are GTSNPN and SVGIG (reference sequence). The CDR3, as DNA: TGTGCCTGGAGGTCCGGATATGGCTACACCTTC. It translates to CAWRSGYGYTF.

The J gene is TRBJ2-7, the V gene TRBV11-3; D is uncertain. This CDR3 is built from 16 residues. V gave up 5 bases and J gave up 2 bases, with 19 bases separating them. CDR1 and CDR2 (germline): SGHNT, YENEEA. The CDR3 is CASSKNSLDAPYEQYF. The CDR3 DNA is TGTGCCAGCAGCAAAAATAGCCTCGACGCACCCTACGAGCAGTACTTC.

This clone was observed a handful of times. The rearrangement joins TRBV7-9 to TRBJ2-6; 7 bases line up with TRBD1. The CDR3 sequence is 18 residues long. Germline V gene data show CDR1 as SEHNR and CDR2 as FQNEAQ (reference sequence). The V segment lost 3 bases and the J segment 4 bases; nucleotides outside the gene matches: 12. The CDR3 sequence is CASSFGNRGLVGANVLTF. Here the CDR3 DNA reads TGTGCCAGCAGCTTCGGAAACAGGGGCTTGGTGGGGGCCAACGTCCTGACTTTC.

This chain joins TRBV6-2 or TRBV6-3 and TRBJ2-3; 13 positions agree with TRBD2. This CDR3 has 21 amino acids. Per the germline V gene, CDR1 is MNHEY and CDR2 is SVGEGT. The V and J ends lost 2 bases and 0 bases, in that order; junction bases with no gene match: 14. The CDR3 region has the DNA TGTGCCAGCAGTTACGGGGCCGGGACTAGCGGGAACCCGGGTAGCACAGATACGCAGTATTTT. The encoded protein is CASSYGAGTSGNPGSTDTQYF.

The chain uses TRBV10-1 and TRBJ1-6, with D hard to call. CDR1 and CDR2 (germline): WNHNN, SYGVQD (reference sequence). The germline V and J ends were trimmed by 3 bases and 5 bases, with 8 bases remaining between them. This CDR3 has 14 residues. The CDR3, as DNA: TGCGCCAGCAGTGATGCAGTGGATAATTCACCCCTCCACTTT. It codes for CASSDAVDNSPLHF.

The chain employs TRBV5-6 and TRBJ2-7; no firm D call. The germline gives CDR1 SGHDT, CDR2 YYEEEE. CDR3 length: 13 amino acids. The germline V and J ends were trimmed by 1 base and 2 bases, with 7 bases remaining between them. This CDR3 is CASSLLDTYEQYF. CDR3 DNA sequence: TGTGCCAGCAGCTTGCTCGATACCTACGAGCAGTACTTC.

This clone was seen a few times. The V gene is TRBV20-1, the J gene TRBJ2-5; the D gene is possibly TRBD2 (7 bases). The germline V gene encodes CDR1 DFQATT and CDR2 SNEGSKA (reference sequence). CDR3 length: 15 amino acids. V shed 3 bases and J shed 8 bases, with 22 bases lying between them. The DNA for the CDR3 is TGCAGTGCTAGTAGAGGGAGGGGGACCGGGGATACCCAGTACTTC. It translates to CSASRGRGTGDTQYF.

The chain employs TRBV5-6 and TRBJ2-7, with D perhaps assigned TRBD1 or TRBD2 (6 bases each). Trimming took off 0 bases at V and 6 bases at J, with 13 bases between the two ends. CDR1 is SGHDT and CDR2 is YYEEEE in the germline V gene. The CDR3 runs to 14 residues. CDR3 region: CASSLGRGLREQYF. CDR3 in DNA: TGTGCCAGCAGCTTGGGTCGGGGGCTGCGCGAGCAGTACTTC.

This clone was recorded once. The rearrangement links TRBV2 to TRBJ2-2, with D tentatively TRBD1 (6 bases). V lost 4 bases and J 1 base, leaving 7 bases between the germline ends. Germline V CDR1 and CDR2: SNHLY, FYNNEI. The CDR3 totals 14 residues. In nucleotides, the CDR3 is TGTGCCAGCAGTGCACAGGGGAACACCGGGGAGCTGTTTTTT. It yields the protein CASSAQGNTGELFF.

This rearrangement joins TRBV28 to TRBJ2-5, with D unclear. The CDR3 is made up of 15 amino acids. Germline CDR1 and CDR2: MDHEN and SYDVKM. V was trimmed by 8 bases and J by 0 bases, leaving 16 bases between them. CDR3: CASGVADPYQETQYF. The CDR3 nucleotides read TGTGCCAGCGGAGTGGCGGACCCGTACCAAGAGACCCAGTACTTC.

This clone turned up a few times. The V call is TRBV5-5, the J call TRBJ1-1, with D possibly matching TRBD1 (6 bases). The CDR3 spans 16 residues. Trimming took off 5 bases at V and 1 base at J, with 18 bases between the two ends. The germline gives CDR1 SGHKS, CDR2 YYEKEE (reference sequence). The CDR3 DNA sequence: TGTGCCAGCAGGTCGTTCGGGGGGCAGCCGAACACTGAAGCTTTCTTT. This sequence encodes CASRSFGGQPNTEAFF.